These T cell receptor beta chains were read from a single sample in a study of post-analysis software for immune sequencing data. Using its own MiXCR run on the PCR reads, TCRdb lists one record per CDR3 protein. The sample holds 700,000 to 900,000 distinct CDR3 sequences, under 60% seen once. The sample consisted of blood. The receptors shown here come from a girl aged 5-17 years with multiple sclerosis. CDR3s include the opening cysteine and the closing phenylalanine or tryptophan. Fields, in order: CDR3 protein, CDR3 DNA, clone size, V gene, J gene, D gene. D genes are given only for firm matches. Clone sizes are given selectively: once, few, many, or a class where the clone is expanded.

CASSSLWTSGITDTQYF	TGTGCCAGCAGTTCACTCTGGACTAGCGGGATCACAGATACGCAGTATTTT	NA	TRBV27	TRBJ2-3	TRBD2
CASRPYLGGQNEQFF	TGTGCCAGCAGACCCTACCTTGGGGGACAAAATGAGCAGTTCTTC	few	TRBV27	TRBJ2-1	NA
CSVRLGVDEQFF	TGCAGCGTCCGTCTTGGGGTCGATGAGCAGTTCTTC	NA	TRBV29-1	TRBJ2-1	NA
CATSGIDNPHF	TGTGCCACGTCCGGGATCGATAACCCCCACTTT	NA	TRBV10-3	TRBJ1-6	NA
CASTKDRGEQFF	TGTGCCAGCACCAAGGACAGGGGTGAGCAGTTCTTC	NA	TRBV6-6	TRBJ2-1	TRBD1
CATSRGRTEAFF	TGTGCCACTTCCAGGGGGCGGACTGAAGCTTTCTTT	NA	TRBV12-3/TRBV12-4	TRBJ1-1	TRBD1
CASSSTGTGTEAFF	TGTGCCAGCAGCTCGACAGGGACGGGCACTGAAGCTTTCTTT	few	TRBV3-1	TRBJ1-1	TRBD1
CASGRKDTQYF	TGTGCCAGCGGTCGAAAGGATACGCAGTATTTT	NA	TRBV6-5	TRBJ2-3	NA
CATSDLNRGRETQYF	TGTGCCACCAGTGATTTGAACAGGGGGCGGGAGACCCAGTACTTC	few	TRBV24-1	TRBJ2-5	TRBD1
CANSFWREHYNEQFF	TGTGCCAACAGCTTCTGGCGGGAGCACTACAATGAGCAGTTCTTC	NA	TRBV13	TRBJ2-1	TRBD2
CASSPGLLSWQAYEQYF	TGCGCCAGCAGCCCGGGACTATTATCTTGGCAGGCCTACGAGCAGTACTTC	NA	TRBV5-1	TRBJ2-7	TRBD2
CSATRGLNTEAFF	TGCAGTGCTACCAGGGGCTTGAACACTGAAGCTTTCTTT	NA	TRBV20-1	TRBJ1-1	NA
CSAESAKSYEQYF	TGCAGCGCTGAAAGTGCAAAAAGTTACGAGCAGTACTTC	NA	TRBV29-1	TRBJ2-7	NA
CASSVWRGSSTDTQYF	TGTGCCAGCAGTGTTTGGCGGGGGTCTAGCACAGATACGCAGTATTTT	few	TRBV2	TRBJ2-3	TRBD2
CASRRTGGHGEQFF	TGTGCCAGCAGACGGACAGGGGGCCATGGTGAGCAGTTCTTC	NA	TRBV28	TRBJ2-1	TRBD1
CASSLSAQGLGIGYTF	TGTGCCAGCAGCTTATCGGCTCAGGGTTTAGGAATCGGCTACACCTTC	few	TRBV7-9	TRBJ1-2	NA
CASSFQMADHYEQYF	TGCGCCAGCAGCTTCCAGATGGCGGACCACTACGAGCAGTACTTC	NA	TRBV4-3	TRBJ2-7	NA
CASSQYTNVNTEAFF	TGTGCCAGCAGCCAATATACGAACGTGAACACTGAAGCTTTCTTT	NA	TRBV3-1	TRBJ1-1	NA
CASSVGVVGETQYF	TGTGCCAGCAGCGTAGGGGTAGTAGGGGAGACCCAGTACTTC	NA	TRBV9	TRBJ2-5	NA
CSAAGLAVVQETQYF	TGCAGCGCCGCCGGACTAGCGGTAGTCCAAGAGACCCAGTACTTC	few	TRBV29-1	TRBJ2-5	TRBD2
CASSPSLGLAQFF	TGTGCCAGCAGCCCATCTTTGGGACTAGCACAGTTCTTC	NA	TRBV27	TRBJ2-1	TRBD2
CASSVQGGQETQYF	TGTGCCAGCAGCGTGCAGGGGGGCCAAGAGACCCAGTACTTC	few	TRBV9	TRBJ2-5	NA
CASSPGGATKNIQYF	TGTGCCAGCAGTCCTGGGGGGGCTACCAAAAACATTCAGTACTTC	NA	TRBV27	TRBJ2-4	NA
CASSEAPGPGTQYF	TGTGCCAGCAGCGAGGCCCCGGGGCCTGGTACGCAGTATTTT	NA	TRBV9	TRBJ2-3	NA
CASSGRAGTVNTEAFF	TGCGCCAGCAGCGGGCGGGCAGGGACGGTAAACACTGAAGCTTTCTTT	few	TRBV5-1	TRBJ1-1	NA
CASSWRTPSGTEAFF	TGTGCCAGCAGTTGGAGGACCCCTAGCGGCACTGAAGCTTTCTTT	NA	TRBV27	TRBJ1-1	NA
CASSLAGGGAYNEQFF	TGTGCCAGCAGCTTAGCCGGGGGAGGCGCCTACAATGAGCAGTTCTTC	NA	TRBV7-2	TRBJ2-1	NA
CASSLDASSYNEQFF	TGCGCCAGCAGCTTGGATGCTAGCTCCTACAATGAGCAGTTCTTC	NA	TRBV5-1	TRBJ2-1	NA
CSARGEGEQFF	TGCAGTGCTAGGGGGGAGGGGGAGCAGTTCTTC	NA	TRBV20-1	TRBJ2-1	TRBD2
CASSLGSAASTDTQYF	TGCGCCAGCAGCTTGGGGTCCGCTGCTAGCACAGATACGCAGTATTTT	few	TRBV5-1	TRBJ2-3	NA
CSVEEDGYTF	TGCAGCGTCGAGGAGGATGGCTACACCTTC	NA	TRBV29-1	TRBJ1-2	NA
CSAARLGDSPLHF	TGCAGTGCTGCCAGACTCGGGGATTCACCCCTCCACTTT	many	TRBV20-1	TRBJ1-6	NA
CSAGLAGGRAYEQYF	TGCAGTGCTGGACTAGCGGGCGGGAGGGCCTACGAGCAGTACTTC	NA	TRBV20-1	TRBJ2-7	TRBD2
CASSLDGVGYNEQFF	TGCGCCAGCAGCTTGGACGGGGTAGGCTACAATGAGCAGTTCTTC	NA	TRBV5-1	TRBJ2-1	NA
CASSGWTDTQYF	TGTGCCAGCAGTGGATGGACAGATACGCAGTATTTT	NA	TRBV6-2/TRBV6-3	TRBJ2-3	NA
CASSYRDAQAFF	TGTGCCAGCAGCTACCGGGACGCCCAAGCTTTCTTT	NA	TRBV7-9	TRBJ1-1	NA
CSAREPNPYNEQFF	TGCAGTGCTAGAGAGCCAAATCCCTACAATGAGCAGTTCTTC	NA	TRBV20-1	TRBJ2-1	NA
CASTPSGTYNEQFF	TGTGCCAGTACTCCTAGCGGGACCTACAATGAGCAGTTCTTC	NA	TRBV19	TRBJ2-1	TRBD2
CASRDVARQETQYF	TGTGCCAGCCGGGATGTTGCCAGACAAGAGACCCAGTACTTC	few	TRBV6-5	TRBJ2-5	NA
CASSLAGALYNEQFF	TGTGCCAGCAGCTTAGCAGGGGCCTTATACAATGAGCAGTTCTTC	few	TRBV7-9	TRBJ2-1	NA
CASSYPGGHEQYF	TGTGCCAGCAGTTACCCAGGGGGCCACGAGCAGTACTTC	once	TRBV6-2/TRBV6-3	TRBJ2-7	TRBD1
CASSLGLANSYEQYF	TGTGCCAGCAGCTTAGGACTAGCGAATTCCTACGAGCAGTACTTC	once	TRBV7-6	TRBJ2-7	TRBD2
CATSRTSTSEQYF	TGTGCCACCAGCAGGACGTCGACTTCCGAGCAGTACTTC	NA	TRBV15	TRBJ2-7	NA
CSVETRQTHTEAFF	TGCAGCGTTGAAACGCGGCAGACGCACACTGAAGCTTTCTTT	NA	TRBV29-1	TRBJ1-1	NA